These 30 T cell receptor beta chains were sequenced from one sample in a study of cytomegalovirus exposure and HLA in healthy donors. The PCR employed 60 Vbeta primers together with 13 Jbeta primers. The method was immunoSEQ multiplex PCR; TCRdb's version includes in-frame clones alone and lacks a portion of them. The table lists some 220,000 clones, 70% to 80% of them singletons, with less than 3.5% in the top ten. Sequenced sample: PBMCs. These receptors were taken from a woman aged 55-75 years in good health and CMV-seropositive.

A remark on this clone: Distinct nucleotide sequences in the sample also encode this CDR3. The chain couples TRBV7-2 to TRBJ1-1; D is ambiguous. CDR3 length: 14 amino acids. CDR1 is SGHTA, CDR2 FQGNSA, per germline. V lost 0 bases, J lost 1 base, and 6 bases lay in between. CDR3 in amino acids: CASSLAGRNTEAFF. The CDR3 DNA follows: TGTGCCAGCAGCTTAGCGGGCAGGAACACTGAAGCTTTCTTT.

This clone was picked up a small number of times. The chain carries TRBV11-2 and TRBJ2-7; 8 nucleotides align to TRBD1. Germline loops: CDR1 SGHAT, CDR2 FQNNGV. The trim removed 1 base at V and 6 bases at J, leaving 8 bases unmatched. CDR3 length: 15 amino acids. Here the CDR3 DNA reads TGTGCCAGCAGCTTAGTGGACAGGGTTTCTTCCGAGCAGTACTTC. Amino acids: CASSLVDRVSSEQYF. The full variable domain, with the rest looked up from reference TRBV11-2 and TRBJ2-7, is EAGVAQSPRYKIIEKRQSVAFWCNPISGHATLYWYQQILGQGPKLLIQFQNNGVVDDSQLPKDRFSAERLKGVDSTLKIQPAKLEDSAVYLCASSLVDRVSSEQYFGPGTRLTVT.

The chain is built from TRBV4-2 and TRBJ2-7; 8 bases agree with TRBD2. CDR1 and CDR2 (germline): LGHNA, YNFKEQ. Germline trimming cut 1 base from V and 2 bases from J; bases unmatched to any gene: 7. The CDR3 is 16 amino acids. The CDR3 sequence is CASSQVQAGDPYEQYF. CDR3 sequence (DNA): TGTGCCAGCAGCCAAGTGCAAGCGGGAGACCCCTACGAGCAGTACTTC.

CDR3 protein: CASSLAQGQGYTF. The CDR3 DNA reads TGTGCCAGCAGTTTAGCACAGGGGCAGGGCTACACCTTC. The chain links TRBV27 to TRBJ1-2, with 7 bases fitting TRBD1. The germline V gene encodes CDR1 MNHEY and CDR2 SMNVEV (reference sequence). With V trimmed by 2 bases and J by 8 bases, 5 bases remained unmatched. CDR3 length: 13 amino acids.

For this clone: Germline is not matched at one junction end, which may reflect a read error. The V gene is TRBV7-9, the J gene TRBJ1-2; 8 bases fit TRBD1. CDR3 length equals 12 residues. Germline V lookup: CDR1 SEHNR, CDR2 FQNEAQ (reference sequence). CDR3 region: CASSLEDRVYTF. The CDR3, as DNA: TGTGCCAGCAGTTTAGAGGACAGGGTCTACACCTTC.

The genes are TRBV28 and TRBJ1-5; 12 nucleotides line up with TRBD1. This CDR3 is built from 20 residues. Losses at the gene ends were 6 bases for V and 7 bases for J; bases not matched to a gene: 22. Germline CDR1 and CDR2: MDHEN and SYDVKM. CDR3 sequence (DNA): TGTGCCAGCAGCTACATGTCCGGGACAGGGGGCCCATCGCTCAGACAGCCCCAGCATTTT. As protein: CASSYMSGTGGPSLRQPQHF.

As regards this clone: Germline is not matched at one junction end, which may reflect a read error. This chain uses TRBV7-9 with TRBJ1-4; 7 positions match TRBD1. The V gene's germline CDR1 is SEHNR and CDR2 FQNEAQ (reference sequence). The CDR3 runs 16 residues. This CDR3 is CSSSLAGGQSNEKLFF. The DNA for the CDR3 is TGTTCCAGCAGCTTGGCGGGGGGACAGTCAAATGAAAAACTGTTTTTT.

The genes are TRBV5-8 and TRBJ1-1; possible D gene TRBD1, 5 bases. The CDR3 extends over 14 amino acids. The germline CDR1 and CDR2 sequences are SGHTS and YDEGEE. Trimming took 7 bases from V and 5 from J, leaving 18 bases between them. This CDR3 reads CASRNRLSETEAFF. The CDR3 DNA sequence: TGTGCCAGCCGAAACAGGTTGTCGGAAACTGAAGCTTTCTTT.

Remarks on this clone: Germline and junction disagree at one end, which may indicate a read error. This chain connects TRBV7-9 to TRBJ1-2; possible D gene TRBD1, 6 bases. The CDR3 has 17 amino acids. Germline lookup yields CDR1 SEHNR and CDR2 FQNEAQ (reference sequence). In DNA, the CDR3 is TGTTCCAGCAGCTTAGGAGAAACAGGGCGGGTATACTATGGCTACACCTTC. This encodes CSSSLGETGRVYYGYTF.

The rearrangement links TRBV28 to TRBJ2-5, with 11 bases matching TRBD2. The tail of the sequence fits TRBJ2-7 better, so the J call may be wrong. The CDR3 totals 14 residues. The V gene's germline CDR1 is MDHEN and CDR2 SYDVKM. The CDR3 nucleotides read TGTGCCATCTTCGGGACTAGCGGATCCTACGAGCAGTACTTC. This translates into CAIFGTSGSYEQYF.

The chain carries TRBV29-1 and TRBJ2-6, with D perhaps matching TRBD1 (6 bases). V lost 4 bases to trimming and J lost 2 bases, with 6 bases between them. The germline V gene has CDR1 SQVTM and CDR2 ANQGSEA. The CDR3 totals 13 residues. This CDR3 reads CSVAGAGANVLTF. CDR3 DNA sequence: TGCAGCGTTGCAGGGGCTGGGGCCAACGTCCTGACTTTC.

The chain carries TRBV28 and TRBJ2-3; 7 nucleotides align to TRBD2. Germline values: CDR1 MDHEN, CDR2 SYDVKM. The CDR3 length is 16 residues. The junction had 8 bases not matched to a gene; V was cut back by 2 bases and J by 3 bases. CDR3 residues: CASSLARAGVTDTQYF. Written as DNA, the CDR3 is TGTGCCAGCAGTTTAGCACGGGCGGGGGTAACAGATACGCAGTATTTT.

The CDR3 is CASSDGTSGRKDTQYF. CDR3 in DNA: TGTGCCAGCAGTGACGGGACTAGCGGGAGAAAAGATACGCAGTATTTT. This chain links TRBV6-1 with TRBJ2-3; 14 positions agree with TRBD2. Trimming cost V 3 bases and J 5 bases; bases outside gene matches: 4. The V gene's germline CDR1 is MNHNS and CDR2 SASEGT. The CDR3 length is 16 residues.

This clone has just a few counts. The chain joins TRBV18 to TRBJ2-5; TRBD2 is a possible D gene (5 bases). Germline assignment: CDR1 KGHSH and CDR2 LQKENI. Between the trimmed V and J ends, which lost 8 bases and 5 bases, there was a span of 9 bases. The CDR3 runs 11 residues. The CDR3 reads CASRGSETQYF. CDR3 nucleotide sequence: TGTGCCAGCCGGGGATCTGAGACCCAGTACTTC.

V is TRBV6-6 and J is TRBJ1-2; D uncertain. Trimming pared 7 bases from V and 4 bases from J, leaving 16 bases between. CDR3 length: 14 residues. CDR1 and CDR2 (germline): MNHNY, SVGAGI (reference sequence). As DNA, the CDR3 is TGTGCCAGCACCCAGTCCCGGGGAACCTATGGCTACACCTTC. Translated: CASTQSRGTYGYTF.

This chain connects TRBV2 to TRBJ2-5; TRBD2 aligns across 8 bases. V lost 6 bases, J lost 1 base, and 4 bases stayed unmatched. Germline lookup yields CDR1 SNHLY and CDR2 FYNNEI. The CDR3 spans 14 residues. The DNA for the CDR3 is TGTGCCAGCAGCGGTCTAGCGGGCCAAGAGACCCAGTACTTC. Its translation: CASSGLAGQETQYF.

This clone turned up a few times. In nucleotides, the CDR3 is TGTGCCAGCAAGAATCAGGACAGTGAAGCTTTCTTT. It is translated as CASKNQDSEAFF. The chain couples TRBV6-5 to TRBJ1-1; weak D call: TRBD1 (6 bases). Between the trimmed V and J ends, which lost 7 bases and 7 bases, there was a span of 13 bases. Germline lookup yields CDR1 MNHEY and CDR2 SVGAGI. The CDR3 covers 12 residues.

The CDR3 loop is CASSEGTDSFYGYTF. The CDR3 nucleotides read TGTGCCAGCAGTGAGGGGACAGATTCTTTCTATGGCTACACCTTC. This rearrangement joins TRBV2 to TRBJ1-2, with 7 bases lining up with TRBD1. The CDR3 has 15 residues. Trimming took 3 bases from V and 4 from J; bases not matched to a gene: 8. CDR1 is SNHLY and CDR2 is FYNNEI in the germline V gene.

The J gene is TRBJ2-1, the V gene TRBV6-4; 7 bases agree with TRBD2. Losses at the gene ends were 2 bases for V and 0 bases for J; bases not matched to a gene: 1. Germline CDR1 is MRHNA and CDR2 is SNTAGT. The CDR3 contains 15 residues. The CDR3 region has the DNA TGTGCCAGCAGTGACGCTAGCGGCTCCTACAATGAGCAGTTCTTC. It is translated as CASSDASGSYNEQFF.

The chain carries TRBV5-6 and TRBJ1-3; no firm D call. Germline-derived CDR1 and CDR2 are SGHDT and YYEEEE. V gave up 2 bases and J gave up 6 bases, with 12 bases separating them. The CDR3 contains 14 residues. The CDR3 DNA follows: TGTGCCAGCAGCTTCACAGTTTTTGCAAACACCATATATTTT. Its protein product is CASSFTVFANTIYF.

The rearrangement links TRBV11-2 to TRBJ2-7; 7 nucleotides line up with TRBD2. Looked up from germline, CDR1 is SGHAT and CDR2 is FQNNGV. The CDR3 sequence is 14 residues long. V trimming: 5 bases; J trimming: 3 bases; junction bases outside the gene matches: 7. CDR3 residues: CASSPGTTGYEQYF. CDR3 sequence (DNA): TGTGCCAGCAGCCCCGGGACTACCGGCTACGAGCAGTACTTC.

The CDR3 reads CASSLVGGSVHEQFF. The CDR3, as DNA: TGCGCCAGCAGCTTGGTAGGAGGGTCTGTGCATGAGCAGTTCTTC. The V gene is TRBV5-1, the J gene TRBJ2-1; TRBD2 might be the D (6 bases). The CDR3 length is 15 residues. Germline V gene lookup returns CDR1 SGHRS and CDR2 YFSETQ. V lost 0 bases to trimming and J lost 8 bases, with 15 bases between them.

The chain combines TRBV10-3 with TRBJ1-2, with D possibly being TRBD1 (6 bases). V lost 3 bases and J 6 bases, leaving 14 bases between the germline ends. This CDR3 has 14 residues. Germline-derived CDR1 and CDR2 are ENHRY and SYGVKD. The CDR3 region has the DNA TGTGCCATCAGTGATGGCAGGGGATGGGATGGCTACACCTTC. This encodes CAISDGRGWDGYTF.

The chain joins TRBV28 to TRBJ1-5; no firm D call. Germline assignment: CDR1 MDHEN and CDR2 SYDVKM. This CDR3 comprises 15 residues. Deletions cut 6 bases from V and 0 bases from J, with 12 bases between. The CDR3 nucleotides are TGTGCCAGCAGCACCCGGGGAAATAGCAATCAGCCCCAGCATTTT. This gives the protein CASSTRGNSNQPQHF.

V is TRBV28 and J is TRBJ1-2, with TRBD1 matching 9 bases. V shed 6 bases and J 5 bases; nucleotides not matched to a gene: 10. The germline CDR1 and CDR2 sequences are MDHEN and SYDVKM. This CDR3 is built from 15 residues. CDR3 sequence (DNA): TGTGCCAGCAGCCTGGCCTGGACAGGGGAATATGGCTACACCTTC. Its translation: CASSLAWTGEYGYTF.

This rearrangement joins TRBV27 to TRBJ2-7; 16 bases align to TRBD2. Per germline, CDR1 MNHEY and CDR2 SMNVEV (reference sequence). The J segment lost 0 bases and the V segment lost 6 bases, leaving 5 bases of the junction unmatched. There are 17 residues in the CDR3. CDR3 DNA sequence: TGTGCCAGCAGGGGACTAGCGGGAGGGGCCGACTCCTACGAGCAGTACTTC. Amino acid sequence: CASRGLAGGADSYEQYF.

J is TRBJ2-1 and V is TRBV11-2; 9 bases agree with TRBD2. V shed 7 bases, J shed 2 bases, and the junction held 6 bases outside the gene matches. The germline gives CDR1 SGHAT, CDR2 FQNNGV. The CDR3 sequence is 15 residues long. CDR3 in DNA: TGTGCCAGCACCCCTATAGCGGGAGCCTACAATGAGCAGTTCTTC. It specifies CASTPIAGAYNEQFF.

In this sample, this clone turned up a few times. This chain joins TRBV5-1 and TRBJ1-2, with D tentatively TRBD1 (5 bases). Trimming took 2 bases from V and 2 from J, leaving 13 bases between them. The germline gives CDR1 SGHRS, CDR2 YFSETQ. The CDR3 sequence is 15 residues long. The CDR3 here is CASSFSLQDNYGYTF. DNA of the CDR3: TGCGCCAGCAGCTTTTCCTTACAGGACAACTATGGCTACACCTTC.

The V and J genes are TRBV4-3 and TRBJ2-7, with D hard to call. The CDR3 runs 13 residues. Trimming cost V 4 bases and J 7 bases, with 14 bases left between them. Germline CDR1 LGHNA, CDR2 YSLEER. The chain's CDR3 is CASSPSGSREQYF. CDR3 DNA: TGCGCCAGCAGCCCCTCCGGGTCGCGGGAGCAGTACTTC.

This chain connects TRBV29-1 to TRBJ1-1; 11 nucleotides line up with TRBD1. CDR1 SQVTM and CDR2 ANQGSEA come from the germline V gene. CDR3 length: 14 residues. Losses at the gene ends were 7 bases for V and 4 bases for J; bases not matched to a gene: 8. The CDR3, as DNA: TGCAGCGCCATTGGACAGGGGGCAATCACTGAAGCTTTCTTT. Its protein product is CSAIGQGAITEAFF.